This T cell receptor (beta chain) stems from a study of CD8+ T cells in alopecia areata. Study outcomes and limitations: Tofacitinib significantly decreased scalp clonality and expanded CD8+ clones among top 100. Relative to normal scalp, lesional scalp, especially alopecia totalis/universalis, showed higher clonality.

Concerning this clone itself: The antigen is undetermined.

The ends were cut back, 1 base at V and 2 bases at J, with 15 bases in the middle. Germline V CDR1 and CDR2: LNHNV, YYDKDF (reference sequence). The CDR3 covers 17 residues. Sequencing used cDNA as its template, made by extracting RNA and reverse transcribing it. Assay used: immunoSEQ multiplex PCR; TCRdb lists only in-frame clones, some missing. The table lists approximately 150,000 clones, 55% to 75% of them singletons. Regarding treatment: oral pan-JAK inhibitor, 5-10 mg twice daily. The TCR comes from a human donor with alopecia areata. The source material was CD4+ T cells sorted from blood, sampled at week 24, from a patient treated with tofacitinib. The genes are TRBV15 and TRBJ1-5; D unresolved. The CDR3, as DNA: TGTGCCACCAGCAGAGCCCCTACGAGGAGGGGCAATCAGCCCCAGCATTTT. Translating gives CATSRAPTRRGNQPQHF.